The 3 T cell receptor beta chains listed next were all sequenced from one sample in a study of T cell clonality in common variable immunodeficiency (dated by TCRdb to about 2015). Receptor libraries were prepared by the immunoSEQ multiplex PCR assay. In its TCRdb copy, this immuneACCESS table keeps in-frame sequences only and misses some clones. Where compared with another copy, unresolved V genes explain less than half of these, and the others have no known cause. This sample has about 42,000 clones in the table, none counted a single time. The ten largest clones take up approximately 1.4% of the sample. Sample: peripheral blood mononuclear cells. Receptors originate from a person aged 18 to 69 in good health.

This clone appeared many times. CDR3 region: CASSALSPQHF. The CDR3 bases that were read are TGTGCCAGCAGTGCCTTGTCGCCC. The chain links TRBV6-1 to TRBJ1-5; no firm D call. The CDR3 end lies 3 residues beyond the end of the read and is filled in from the germline J gene. The CDR3 extends over 11 amino acids. The V end was cut by 4 bases, the J end by 9 bases, with 7 bases between. Germline V CDR1 and CDR2: MNHNS, SASEGT.

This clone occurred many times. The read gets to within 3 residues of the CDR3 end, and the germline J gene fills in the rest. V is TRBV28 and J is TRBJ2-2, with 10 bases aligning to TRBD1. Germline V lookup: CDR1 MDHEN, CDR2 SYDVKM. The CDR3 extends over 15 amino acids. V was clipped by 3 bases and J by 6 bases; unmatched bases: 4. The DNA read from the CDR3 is TGTGCCAGCAGTTTTAGGGGGACAGGGGCCGGGGAG. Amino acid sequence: CASSFRGTGAGE. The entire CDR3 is CASSFRGTGAGELFF.

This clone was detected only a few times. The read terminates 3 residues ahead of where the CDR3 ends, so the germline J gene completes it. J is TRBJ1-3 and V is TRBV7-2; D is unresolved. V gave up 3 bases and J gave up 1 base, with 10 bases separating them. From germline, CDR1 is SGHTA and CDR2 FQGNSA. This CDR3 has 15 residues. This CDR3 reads CASSFVRVSGNTIYF. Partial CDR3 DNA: TGTGCCAGCAGCTTTGTCCGGGTTTCTGGAAACACC.